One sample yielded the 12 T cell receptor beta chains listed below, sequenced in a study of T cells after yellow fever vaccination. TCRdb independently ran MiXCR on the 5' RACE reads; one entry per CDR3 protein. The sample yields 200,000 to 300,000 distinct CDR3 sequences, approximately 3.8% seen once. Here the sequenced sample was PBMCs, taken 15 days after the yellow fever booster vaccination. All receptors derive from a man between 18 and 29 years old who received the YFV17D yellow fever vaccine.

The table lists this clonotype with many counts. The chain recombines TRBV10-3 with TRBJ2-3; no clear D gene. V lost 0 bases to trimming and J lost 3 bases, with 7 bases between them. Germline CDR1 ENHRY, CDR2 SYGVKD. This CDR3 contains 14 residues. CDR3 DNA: TGTGCCATCAGTGAGTCGGGGTTGACAGATACGCAGTATTTT. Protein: CAISESGLTDTQYF.

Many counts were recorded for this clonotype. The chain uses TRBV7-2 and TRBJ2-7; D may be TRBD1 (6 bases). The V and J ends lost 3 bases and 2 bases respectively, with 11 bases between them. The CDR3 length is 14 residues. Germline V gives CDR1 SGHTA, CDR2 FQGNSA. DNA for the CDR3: TGTGCCAGCAGCTTCGCAGGGGTGGCCTACGAGCAGTACTTC. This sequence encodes CASSFAGVAYEQYF.

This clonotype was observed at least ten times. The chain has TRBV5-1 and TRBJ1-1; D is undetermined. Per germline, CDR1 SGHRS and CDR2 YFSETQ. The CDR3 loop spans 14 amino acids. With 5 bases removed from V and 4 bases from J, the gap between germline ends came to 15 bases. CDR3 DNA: TGCGCCAGCAGGGATTCTGATTCGTTCACTGAAGCTTTCTTT. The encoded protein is CASRDSDSFTEAFF.

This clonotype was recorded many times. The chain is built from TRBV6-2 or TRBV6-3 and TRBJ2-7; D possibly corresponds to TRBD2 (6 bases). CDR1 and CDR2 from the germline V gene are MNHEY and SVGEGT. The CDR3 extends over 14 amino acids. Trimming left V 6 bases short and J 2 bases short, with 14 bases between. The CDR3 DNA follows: TGTGCCAGCAGCCGGGACGGAGGGACCTACGAGCAGTACGTC. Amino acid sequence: CASSRDGGTYEQYV.

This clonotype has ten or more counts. DNA for the CDR3: TGCAGTGCTAGAGATAGTCTGGGGGGGGAAAAACTGTTTTTT. Residues: CSARDSLGGEKLFF. This chain uses TRBV20-1 with TRBJ1-4; a weak D match, TRBD1 (5 bases). Trimming stripped 0 bases from V and 8 bases from J, with 13 bases between. The germline V gene has CDR1 DFQATT and CDR2 SNEGSKA (reference sequence). The CDR3 length is 14 residues.

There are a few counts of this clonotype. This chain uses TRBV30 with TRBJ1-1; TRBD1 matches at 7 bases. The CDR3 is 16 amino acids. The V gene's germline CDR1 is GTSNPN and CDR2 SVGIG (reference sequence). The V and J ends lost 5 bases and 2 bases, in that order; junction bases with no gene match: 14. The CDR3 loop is CAWGDSLPRANTEAFF. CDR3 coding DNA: TGTGCCTGGGGGGACAGTCTTCCGAGGGCCAACACTGAAGCTTTCTTT.

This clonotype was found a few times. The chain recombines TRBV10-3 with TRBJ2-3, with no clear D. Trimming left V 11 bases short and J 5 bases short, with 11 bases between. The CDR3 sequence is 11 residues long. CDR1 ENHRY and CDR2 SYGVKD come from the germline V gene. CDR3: CASASEDTQYF. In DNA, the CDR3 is TGTGCCTCCGCCTCGGAAGATACGCAGTATTTT.

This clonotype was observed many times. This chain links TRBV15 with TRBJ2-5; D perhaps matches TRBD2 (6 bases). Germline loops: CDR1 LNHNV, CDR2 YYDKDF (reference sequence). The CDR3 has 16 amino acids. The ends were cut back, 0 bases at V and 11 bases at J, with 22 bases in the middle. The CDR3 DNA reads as TGTGCCACCAGCAGAGATCCCCCGGAGGGACTCACGATACAGTACTTC. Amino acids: CATSRDPPEGLTIQYF.

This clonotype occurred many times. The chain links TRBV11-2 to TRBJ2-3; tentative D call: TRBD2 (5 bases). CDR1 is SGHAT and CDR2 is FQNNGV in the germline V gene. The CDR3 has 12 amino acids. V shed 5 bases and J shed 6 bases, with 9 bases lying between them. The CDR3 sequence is CASSRRRDTQYF. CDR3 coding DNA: TGTGCCAGCAGCCGTCGGAGGGATACGCAGTATTTT.

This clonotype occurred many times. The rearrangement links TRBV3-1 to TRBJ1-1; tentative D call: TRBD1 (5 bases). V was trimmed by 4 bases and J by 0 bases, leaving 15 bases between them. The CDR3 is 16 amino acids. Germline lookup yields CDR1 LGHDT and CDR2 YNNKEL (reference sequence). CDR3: CASSPLSDNLNTEAFF. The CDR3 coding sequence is TGTGCCAGCAGCCCGCTATCGGACAACTTGAACACTGAAGCTTTCTTT.

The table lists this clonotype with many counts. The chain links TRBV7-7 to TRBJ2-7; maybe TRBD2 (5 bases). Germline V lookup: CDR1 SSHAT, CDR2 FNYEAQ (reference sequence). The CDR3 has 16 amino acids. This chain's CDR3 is CASSLALGQDPYEQYV. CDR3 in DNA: TGTGCTAGCAGCTTAGCGCTTGGTCAGGACCCTTACGAGCAGTACGTC.

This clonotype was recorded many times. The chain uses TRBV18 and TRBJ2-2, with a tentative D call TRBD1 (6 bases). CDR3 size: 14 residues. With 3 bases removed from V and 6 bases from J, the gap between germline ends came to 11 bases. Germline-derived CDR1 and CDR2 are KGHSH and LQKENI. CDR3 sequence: CASSPNRESGELFF. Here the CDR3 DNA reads TGTGCCAGCTCACCGAACAGGGAATCCGGGGAGCTGTTTTTT.